This T cell receptor beta chain stems from a study of PD-1 blockade in classical Hodgkin lymphoma. Each and every patient relapsed after autologous stem cell transplantation, and patients got differing brentuximab vedotin exposure. The CDR3 contains 14 residues. The V and J ends lost 0 bases and 4 bases respectively, with 10 bases between them. Germline CDR1 is SGHRS and CDR2 is YFSETQ. Method: immunoSEQ multiplex PCR; TCRdb's copy keeps in-frame clones and lacks some. The table lists roughly 56,000 clones, approximately 90% of them singletons, with about 5.6% in the top ten. This sequence originates from a human donor with classical Hodgkin lymphoma. Source: peripheral blood mononuclear cells (PBMCs), taken before the second cycle of nivolumab. V gene TRBV5-1 combines with J gene TRBJ1-1; the D is unclear. CDR3 in amino acids: CASSLGPGFTEAFF. The CDR3 coding sequence is TGCGCCAGCAGCTTGGGGCCCGGCTTCACTGAAGCTTTCTTT.